The 28 T cell receptor beta chains presented below share a single source sample, sequenced in a study of T cell changes during pregnancy in multiple sclerosis. TCRdb keeps only in-frame clones here, not all; method: immunoSEQ multiplex PCR. The data hold around 83,000 clones, with just over 90% observed a single time. The sequenced sample was CD4+ T cells from peripheral blood mononuclear cells, obtained in the second trimester of pregnancy. The source of these receptors is a female donor with multiple sclerosis, enrolled in a pregnancy study.

This clone was picked up a small number of times. This rearrangement joins TRBV7-8 to TRBJ1-6, with D perhaps TRBD1 (5 bases). Germline CDR1 is SGHVS and CDR2 is FQNEAQ. This CDR3 has 14 amino acids. V was shortened by 5 bases and J by 8 bases, with 13 bases between the two germline ends. The CDR3 nucleotides are TGTGCCAGCAGCCTCGGGACTCGAGATTCACCCCTCCACTTT. As protein: CASSLGTRDSPLHF.

A note on this clone: Its ends do not fully match the called genes, so a read error is possible. V usage is TRBV18 and J usage is TRBJ2-1; 10 bases map to TRBD2. The CDR3 is 17 amino acids. Looked up from germline, CDR1 is KGHSH and CDR2 is LQKENI. CDR3 region: CASSPSNGLAGVNSFVF. In nucleotides, the CDR3 is TGTGCCAGCTCACCTAGTAACGGGCTAGCGGGAGTTAACTCGTTTGTCTTC.

The chain joins TRBV5-4 to TRBJ2-1, with 12 positions matching TRBD1. There are 16 residues in the CDR3. Trimming at V came to 0 bases and at J to 10 bases, leaving 8 bases not matched to a gene. Germline CDR1 and CDR2: SGHNT and YYREEE (reference sequence). CDR3 protein: CASSLARGQGAQEQFF. As DNA, the CDR3 is TGTGCCAGCAGCTTGGCCAGGGGACAGGGGGCGCAGGAGCAGTTCTTC.

This clone has just one count. This sequence joins TRBV5-1 and TRBJ2-3; 9 nucleotides agree with TRBD2. CDR3 size: 18 residues. Looked up from germline, CDR1 is SGHRS and CDR2 is YFSETQ. V gave up 4 bases and J gave up 2 bases; unmatched junction bases: 14. CDR3: CASSPGGMTSGLTDTQYF. Here the CDR3 DNA reads TGCGCCAGCAGCCCTGGGGGGATGACTAGCGGCCTCACAGATACGCAGTATTTT.

This clone was seen just once. J is TRBJ2-2 and V is TRBV9; 14 nucleotides agree with TRBD2. CDR1 and CDR2 (germline): SGDLS, YYNGEE. V lost 2 bases, J lost 1 base, and 1 base stayed unmatched. The CDR3 spans 17 residues. CDR3 sequence: CASSVGLAGVNTGELFF. The CDR3 bases are TGTGCCAGCAGCGTGGGACTAGCGGGAGTGAACACCGGGGAGCTGTTTTTT.

The V and J genes are TRBV5-1 and TRBJ1-1, with D tentatively TRBD1 (6 bases). V was clipped by 4 bases and J by 3 bases, with 10 bases between them. The germline gives CDR1 SGHRS, CDR2 YFSETQ. The CDR3 consists of 13 residues. The CDR3 DNA reads TGCGCCAGCAGCACGGACAGAGACACTGAAGCTTTCTTT. This gives the protein CASSTDRDTEAFF.

The V and J genes are TRBV27 and TRBJ2-7; tentative D call: TRBD1 (6 bases). The length of the CDR3 is 14 residues. Trimming shortened V by 7 bases and J by 2 bases, and 15 bases separated the two germline ends. Germline V gives CDR1 MNHEY, CDR2 SMNVEV (reference sequence). CDR3 residues: CASKVGQYAYEQYF. In DNA form, the CDR3 reads TGTGCCAGCAAAGTAGGACAGTACGCCTACGAGCAGTACTTC.

The gene calls are TRBV5-1 and TRBJ2-3; 9 nucleotides agree with TRBD2. The germline V gene encodes CDR1 SGHRS and CDR2 YFSETQ. This CDR3 contains 15 residues. The V segment lost 2 bases and the J segment 2 bases; nucleotides outside the gene matches: 3. For the CDR3, the DNA is TGCGCCAGCAGCTTTCTAGCGGGGATCACAGATACGCAGTATTTT. This gives the protein CASSFLAGITDTQYF.

The DNA for the CDR3 is TGTGCCAGCCAGGGTTATGATAGTTCACCCCTCCACTTT. Translated, it gives CASQGYDSSPLHF. This rearrangement joins TRBV6-6 to TRBJ1-6, with D possibly being TRBD1 (5 bases). The CDR3 has 13 amino acids. Trimming took 8 bases from V and 9 from J, leaving 14 bases between them. CDR1 and CDR2 (germline): MNHNY, SVGAGI (reference sequence).

The V gene is TRBV27, the J gene TRBJ1-5, with a possible D match to TRBD1 (5 bases). The CDR3 covers 15 residues. The ends were cut back, 3 bases at V and 2 bases at J, with 11 bases in the middle. From germline, CDR1 is MNHEY and CDR2 SMNVEV (reference sequence). CDR3 sequence reads: CASSFRSGGNQPQHF. DNA of the CDR3: TGTGCCAGCAGTTTCCGTTCGGGGGGCAATCAGCCCCAGCATTTT.

The chain uses TRBV19 and TRBJ1-1; tentatively, D is TRBD1 (5 bases). Germline V lookup: CDR1 LNHDA, CDR2 SQIVND (reference sequence). Trimming stripped 8 bases from V and 2 bases from J, with 18 bases between. This CDR3 region has 15 residues. CDR3 in amino acids: CASLRGVKGNTEAFF. CDR3 nucleotides: TGTGCCAGTCTCCGGGGGGTAAAAGGAAACACTGAAGCTTTCTTT. The variable domain in full, with the rest retrieved from reference TRBV19 and TRBJ1-1, is DGGITQSPKYLFRKEGQNVTLSCEQNLNHDAMYWYRQDPGQGLRLIYYSQIVNDFQKGDIAEGYSVSREKKESFPLTVTSAQKNPTAFYLCASLRGVKGNTEAFFGQGTRLTVV.

This clone was recorded once. The genes are TRBV7-3 and TRBJ2-1; D is perhaps TRBD2 (6 bases). V gave up 1 base and J gave up 0 bases, with 7 bases separating them. Germline-derived CDR1 and CDR2 are SGHTA and FQGTGA. The CDR3 contains 15 residues. DNA for the CDR3: TGTGCCAGCAGCTTAATCGGGAGCTCCTACAATGAGCAGTTCTTC. The encoded protein is CASSLIGSSYNEQFF.

The genes are TRBV5-1 and TRBJ2-3, with D perhaps matching TRBD2 (5 bases). Germline V gene lookup returns CDR1 SGHRS and CDR2 YFSETQ. The CDR3 totals 16 residues. V gave up 0 bases and J gave up 1 base, with 12 bases separating them. CDR3 sequence: CASSLVGARRTDTQYF. The CDR3 DNA follows: TGCGCCAGCAGCTTGGTGGGAGCGAGGCGCACAGATACGCAGTATTTT.

This chain joins TRBV19 and TRBJ1-5; possibly TRBD1 for D (5 bases). Trimming removed 10 bases at V and 0 bases at J, with 13 bases between. CDR1 is LNHDA, CDR2 SQIVND, per germline (reference sequence). The length of the CDR3 is 14 residues. The CDR3 DNA follows: TGTGCCACAAACCAGGGCTATAGCAATCAGCCCCAGCATTTT. Its translation: CATNQGYSNQPQHF.

This sequence joins TRBV6-5 and TRBJ2-2; D is unresolved. Germline V lookup: CDR1 MNHEY, CDR2 SVGAGI. The CDR3 has 13 amino acids. V dropped 9 bases and J dropped 4 bases, with 12 bases sitting between them. CDR3 DNA sequence: TGTGCCAGTCGCTCTCTGGCCACCGGGGAGCTGTTTTTT. The encoded protein is CASRSLATGELFF.

The chain is built from TRBV30 and TRBJ2-4; 9 nucleotides line up with TRBD2. The V gene's germline CDR1 is GTSNPN and CDR2 SVGIG (reference sequence). Trimming removed 2 bases from V and 6 bases from J; junction bases left unmatched: 14. The CDR3 has 17 amino acids. The CDR3 spells CAWSTAGGSGGLNIQYF. The CDR3 DNA sequence: TGTGCCTGGAGTACCGCCGGAGGTAGCGGGGGCCTAAACATTCAGTACTTC.

This chain connects TRBV7-3 to TRBJ2-2; possible D gene TRBD2, 5 bases. This CDR3 spans 15 amino acids. The germline CDR1 and CDR2 sequences are SGHTA and FQGTGA. With 0 bases removed from V and 4 bases from J, the gap between germline ends came to 9 bases. Written as DNA, the CDR3 is TGTGCCAGCAGCTTAACGTCACGGGGCACCGGGGAGCTGTTTTTT. The encoded protein is CASSLTSRGTGELFF.

This chain joins TRBV4-3 and TRBJ2-3; D call uncertain. Germline V gene data show CDR1 as LGHNA and CDR2 as YSLEER. Trimming stripped 1 base from V and 3 bases from J, with 5 bases between. The CDR3 has 13 amino acids. In DNA form, the CDR3 reads TGCGCCAGCAGCCAAGCCGGTACAGATACGCAGTATTTT. As protein: CASSQAGTDTQYF.

The chain has TRBV15 and TRBJ2-7; D possibly corresponds to TRBD1 (5 bases). V shed 6 bases and J shed 2 bases, with 14 bases lying between them. The CDR3 is made up of 14 amino acids. Germline CDR1 reads LNHNV; CDR2 reads YYDKDF (reference sequence). This CDR3 reads CATSHTTGPYEQYF. In nucleotides, the CDR3 is TGTGCCACCAGTCACACTACAGGTCCCTACGAGCAGTACTTC.

V and J are TRBV6-5 and TRBJ2-1; TRBD2 might be the D (5 bases). The germline V gene encodes CDR1 MNHEY and CDR2 SVGAGI. V was pared by 4 bases and J by 0 bases, with 10 bases between. The CDR3 length is 15 residues. The CDR3: CASSLNAGSYNEQFF. The CDR3 nucleotides are TGTGCCAGCAGTTTGAATGCGGGCTCCTACAATGAGCAGTTCTTC.

The chain recombines TRBV6-1 with TRBJ1-2; maybe TRBD1 (5 bases). CDR3 length: 11 amino acids. V lost 5 bases to trimming and J lost 7 bases, with 8 bases between them. The germline gives CDR1 MNHNS, CDR2 SASEGT. The CDR3 bases are TGTGCCAGCAGTCAGGGTCGTGGCTACACCTTC. The encoded protein is CASSQGRGYTF.

The chain is built from TRBV15 and TRBJ2-1, with TRBD1 matching 7 bases. Germline V gives CDR1 LNHNV, CDR2 YYDKDF (reference sequence). V trimming: 1 base; J trimming: 6 bases; junction bases outside the gene matches: 12. The CDR3 has 17 amino acids. Here the CDR3 reads CATSRVFIGGGGNEQFF. CDR3 sequence (DNA): TGTGCCACCAGCAGAGTGTTCATAGGGGGCGGAGGCAATGAGCAGTTCTTC.

V usage is TRBV11-3 and J usage is TRBJ2-2; 10 bases align to TRBD2. Germline V gene lookup returns CDR1 SGHNT and CDR2 YENEEA. The CDR3 runs to 18 residues. The ends lost 1 base at V and 2 bases at J; junction bases unmatched: 7. The CDR3: CASSLAAGGPYNTGELFF. The CDR3 bases are TGTGCCAGCAGCTTAGCAGCGGGGGGGCCATACAACACCGGGGAGCTGTTTTTT.

This chain links TRBV7-9 with TRBJ1-4, with 7 bases fitting TRBD1. There are 15 residues in the CDR3. The ends lost 1 base at V and 8 bases at J; junction bases unmatched: 7. Germline loops: CDR1 SEHNR, CDR2 FQNEAQ (reference sequence). In DNA, the CDR3 is TGTGCCAGCAGCTTAGGACAGGGTATAAGCGAAAAACTGTTTTTT. This translates into CASSLGQGISEKLFF.

V and J are TRBV2 and TRBJ1-3; D not resolved. Between the trimmed V and J ends, which lost 3 bases and 4 bases, there was a span of 13 bases. From germline, CDR1 is SNHLY and CDR2 FYNNEI. The CDR3 totals 15 residues. In nucleotides, the CDR3 is TGTGCCAGCAGTGATTATCAGTGGTCGGGAAACACCATATATTTT. Amino acid sequence: CASSDYQWSGNTIYF.

CDR3 nucleotide sequence: TGTGCCAGCAGCACTGGACACGGAGGGATTGAGGAGCAGTTCTTC. Encoded protein: CASSTGHGGIEEQFF. J is TRBJ2-1 and V is TRBV9; weak D call: TRBD2 (6 bases). CDR3 length: 15 residues. Germline CDR1 reads SGDLS; CDR2 reads YYNGEE. V lost 4 bases, J lost 10 bases, and 21 bases lay in between.

V is TRBV5-4 and J is TRBJ2-5, with D possibly being TRBD1 (6 bases). Germline CDR1 is SGHNT and CDR2 is YYREEE (reference sequence). CDR3 size: 14 residues. Trimming pared 0 bases from V and 13 bases from J, leaving 19 bases between. The CDR3: CASSLDGGEGEWYF. The DNA for the CDR3 is TGTGCCAGCAGCTTGGATGGCGGAGAGGGGGAATGGTACTTC.

The chain combines TRBV25-1 with TRBJ2-2; TRBD1 matches at 9 bases. This CDR3 region has 14 residues. Germline loops: CDR1 MGHDK, CDR2 SYGVNS. The V gene end was trimmed by 6 bases and the J gene end by 2 bases; junction bases not matched to a gene: 1. CDR3 sequence (DNA): TGTGCCAGCAGGGACAGGGGAAACACCGGGGAGCTGTTTTTT. It specifies CASRDRGNTGELFF.